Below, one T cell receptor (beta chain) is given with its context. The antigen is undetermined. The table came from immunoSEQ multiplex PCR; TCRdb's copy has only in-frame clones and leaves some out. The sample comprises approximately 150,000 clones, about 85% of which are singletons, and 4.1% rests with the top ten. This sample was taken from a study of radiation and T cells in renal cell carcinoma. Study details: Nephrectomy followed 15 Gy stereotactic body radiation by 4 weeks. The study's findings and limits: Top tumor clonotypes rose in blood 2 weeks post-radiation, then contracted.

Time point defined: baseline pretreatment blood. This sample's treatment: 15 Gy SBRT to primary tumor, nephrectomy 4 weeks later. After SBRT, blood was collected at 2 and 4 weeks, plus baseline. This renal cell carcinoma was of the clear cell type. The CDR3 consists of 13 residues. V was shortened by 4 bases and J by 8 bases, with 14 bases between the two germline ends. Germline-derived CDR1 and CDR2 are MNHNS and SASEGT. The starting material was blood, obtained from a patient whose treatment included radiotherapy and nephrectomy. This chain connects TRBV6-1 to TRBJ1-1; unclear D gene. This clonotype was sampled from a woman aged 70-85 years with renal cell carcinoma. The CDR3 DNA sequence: TGTGCCAGCAGTGTTCATCGACCCGTGGAAGCTTTCTTT. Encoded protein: CASSVHRPVEAFF.